These 20 T cell receptor beta chains were sequenced from one sample in a study of spatial heterogeneity in lung cancer (dated by TCRdb to about 2019). The time point tag for this specimen amounts to: sample taken at primary tumor resection. The library came from 5' RACE. Sequencing instrument: NextSeq 500. TCRdb handled the public reads itself, with Q25 trimming in fastp and clone calling in MiXCR, and kept productive beta chains. Rows merge per CDR3 protein into single entries with the most common DNA and genes. The sample table lists over 45,000 distinct CDR3 sequences, roughly 5.7% of them with a count of one. Over 8.5% of the sample is in the top ten clones. The source was PBMCs, collected at surgery. These receptors came from a male donor with early-stage non-small cell lung cancer.

This clonotype has a count of ten or more. The rearrangement links TRBV12-5 to TRBJ2-7; TRBD2 aligns across 7 bases. This CDR3 contains 15 residues. Germline V gene data show CDR1 as LGHNT and CDR2 as FRNRAP. The V segment lost 2 bases and the J segment 0 bases; nucleotides outside the gene matches: 4. Here the CDR3 DNA reads TGTGCTAGTGGTTTGACTAGCGTTAGCTCCTACGAGCAGTACTTC. Its protein product is CASGLTSVSSYEQYF.

About this clonotype itself: A much larger clone lies a single base off, so this may be a read error. The V gene is TRBV3-1, the J gene TRBJ2-5; TRBD2 might be the D (7 bases). The CDR3 is 13 amino acids. Germline assignment: CDR1 LGHDT and CDR2 YNNKEL (reference sequence). The CDR3 sequence: CANSSGGGVTQYF. DNA of the CDR3: TGTGCCAACAGCTCGGGGGGCGGGGTGACCCAGTACTTC.

This clonotype was picked up many times. The J gene is TRBJ2-3, the V gene TRBV19; no definite D call. CDR3 length: 15 amino acids. Between the trimmed V and J ends, which lost 7 bases and 3 bases, there was a span of 17 bases. Germline V gives CDR1 LNHDA, CDR2 SQIVND (reference sequence). CDR3 coding DNA: TGTGCCAGTACCCCAACCGGCAGTAGTACAGATACGCAGTATTTT. Protein: CASTPTGSSTDTQYF.

This clonotype was recorded at least ten times. This chain connects TRBV3-1 to TRBJ1-5; 8 bases align to TRBD1. The CDR3 totals 14 residues. Germline trimming cut 4 bases from V and 2 bases from J; bases unmatched to any gene: 1. Germline CDR1 is LGHDT and CDR2 is YNNKEL (reference sequence). The CDR3 region is CASSRGQGNQPQHF. The CDR3 DNA reads TGTGCCAGCAGCCGGGGACAGGGCAATCAGCCCCAGCATTTT.

This clonotype was seen ten or more times. This chain joins TRBV20-1 and TRBJ2-7, with 10 bases lining up with TRBD1. Trimming cost V 1 base and J 2 bases; bases outside gene matches: 5. This CDR3 spans 15 amino acids. Germline assignment: CDR1 DFQATT and CDR2 SNEGSKA (reference sequence). For the CDR3, the DNA is TGCAGTGCTAGAGTAATGGACAGGGGGACCTACGAGCAGTACTTC. Amino acid sequence: CSARVMDRGTYEQYF.

This sequence joins TRBV19 and TRBJ1-4; D may be TRBD1 (6 bases). CDR1 and CDR2 (germline): LNHDA, SQIVND (reference sequence). This CDR3 has 14 residues. The V gene lost 6 bases and the J gene lost 8 bases, with 16 bases spanning the gap. The CDR3 sequence: CASSITGSKEKLFF. As DNA, the CDR3 is TGTGCCAGTAGCATAACAGGGAGTAAAGAAAAACTGTTTTTT.

This clonotype was seen ten or more times. The gene calls are TRBV28 and TRBJ2-2; D unresolved. Germline V gives CDR1 MDHEN, CDR2 SYDVKM. The CDR3 covers 11 residues. Trimming pared 2 bases from V and 5 bases from J, leaving 0 bases between. The chain's CDR3 is CASSLTGELFF. The CDR3 DNA reads as TGTGCCAGCAGTTTAACCGGGGAGCTGTTTTTT.

This clonotype was seen repeatedly, ten times or more. Here the CDR3 DNA reads TGTGCCAGCAGCCCACAGGGCAGGGAGACCCAGTACTTC. It translates to CASSPQGRETQYF. This chain joins TRBV7-6 and TRBJ2-5, with D perhaps TRBD1 (6 bases). V was clipped by 5 bases and J by 5 bases, with 12 bases between them. Per germline, CDR1 SGHVS and CDR2 FNYEAQ. CDR3 size: 13 residues.

This clonotype was detected a few times. This chain connects TRBV9 to TRBJ2-3; D might be TRBD1 (5 bases). This CDR3 contains 15 residues. The V gene's germline CDR1 is SGDLS and CDR2 YYNGEE. Trimming pared 2 bases from V and 2 bases from J, leaving 12 bases between. This CDR3 reads CASSVAGIITDTQYF. CDR3 nucleotides: TGTGCCAGCAGCGTTGCAGGGATTATCACAGATACGCAGTATTTT. Full variable domain (rest looked up from reference TRBV9 and TRBJ2-3): DSGVTQTPKHLITATGQRVTLRCSPRSGDLSVYWYQQSLDQGLQFLIQYYNGEERAKGNILERFSAQQFPDLHSELNLSSLELGDSALYFCASSVAGIITDTQYFGPGTRLTVL.

In its sample, this clonotype was seen many times. The rearrangement joins TRBV6-5 to TRBJ2-4; D not resolved. The CDR3 has 15 residues. The germline V gene has CDR1 MNHEY and CDR2 SVGAGI. Trimming left V 5 bases short and J 6 bases short, with 17 bases between. The CDR3 sequence is CASSPRTLLTNIQYF. CDR3 nucleotides: TGTGCCAGCAGTCCGCGTACACTTCTTACAAACATTCAGTACTTC.

Ten or more counts support this clonotype. The genes are TRBV5-1 and TRBJ2-4; D call uncertain. The V end lost 4 bases, the J end lost 6 bases, and 11 bases lay between the germline ends. Germline V gene lookup returns CDR1 SGHRS and CDR2 YFSETQ. This CDR3 has 13 amino acids. The CDR3 region is CASSPPAVNIQYF. CDR3 DNA sequence: TGCGCCAGCAGCCCCCCCGCGGTAAACATTCAGTACTTC.

In its sample, this clonotype ranks as medium-sized. This sequence joins TRBV5-1 and TRBJ2-2; no firm D call. V was trimmed by 0 bases and J by 0 bases, leaving 9 bases between them. The CDR3 spans 16 residues. Germline CDR1 SGHRS, CDR2 YFSETQ. CDR3 nucleotide sequence: TGCGCCAGCAGCTTGGGCTTAACAACGAACACCGGGGAGCTGTTTTTT. It encodes CASSLGLTTNTGELFF.

This clonotype occurred many times. This rearrangement joins TRBV7-2 to TRBJ2-3, with 8 bases that match TRBD2. Trimming cost V 1 base and J 4 bases; bases outside gene matches: 10. The germline V gene has CDR1 SGHTA and CDR2 FQGNSA. CDR3 length: 17 residues. CDR3 in amino acids: CASSLGGGRPLPDTQYF. CDR3 DNA sequence: TGTGCCAGCAGCTTAGGCGGCGGGAGGCCCTTGCCAGATACGCAGTATTTT.

There are many counts of this clonotype. The chain uses TRBV28 and TRBJ1-2; D not resolved. Per the germline V gene, CDR1 is MDHEN and CDR2 is SYDVKM. Trimming removed 2 bases from V and 4 bases from J, with 8 bases in between. The CDR3 loop spans 13 amino acids. CDR3 DNA: TGTGCCAGCAGTTTACCGGCAGGCTATGGCTACACCTTC. Amino acid sequence: CASSLPAGYGYTF.

This clonotype showed up many times. CDR3 nucleotides: TGTGCCAGCAGCTTAGAAGGGCGGGGTAGCTCCTACAATGAGCAGTTCTTC. Residues: CASSLEGRGSSYNEQFF. V gene TRBV7-6 combines with J gene TRBJ2-1; D possibly corresponds to TRBD2 (6 bases). The V and J ends lost 1 base and 0 bases respectively, with 13 bases between them. Germline CDR1 and CDR2: SGHVS and FNYEAQ. CDR3 length: 17 residues.

The sample holds many counts of this clonotype. The V and J genes are TRBV20-1 and TRBJ2-7, with 9 bases fitting TRBD2. J gave up 7 bases and V 7 bases, and 8 bases lay outside the gene matches. Germline CDR1 and CDR2: DFQATT and SNEGSKA (reference sequence). The CDR3 has 12 residues. CDR3: CSVAGEVWEQYF. The CDR3 DNA is TGCAGTGTAGCGGGAGAGGTTTGGGAGCAGTACTTC.

This clonotype appeared many times. The chain is built from TRBV7-3 and TRBJ2-6; D unresolved. Germline V gene sequence: CDR1 SGHTA, CDR2 FQGTGA. V was clipped by 2 bases and J by 0 bases, with 5 bases between them. The CDR3 is 15 residues long. CDR3 amino acids: CASSLGSSGANVLTF. Written as DNA, the CDR3 is TGTGCCAGCAGCTTAGGCAGCTCTGGGGCCAACGTCCTGACTTTC.

In its sample, this clonotype was seen many times. This chain connects TRBV3-1 to TRBJ2-3; maybe TRBD2 (6 bases). The germline V and J ends were trimmed by 1 base and 6 bases, with 17 bases remaining between them. The germline V gene has CDR1 LGHDT and CDR2 YNNKEL (reference sequence). This CDR3 is 16 amino acids long. CDR3 bases: TGTGCCAGCAGCCAAGGTGGCGGAAGGAGGGCCGATACGCAGTATTTT. Its translation: CASSQGGGRRADTQYF.

This clonotype has more than one count but fewer than ten. The chain joins TRBV10-3 to TRBJ2-7, with a weak D call TRBD2 (5 bases). Trimming removed 0 bases at V and 6 bases at J, with 9 bases between. Germline CDR1 and CDR2: ENHRY and SYGVKD. The CDR3 is made up of 13 amino acids. DNA for the CDR3: TGTGCCATCAGTGAGTCCACGAGGGCCGAGCAGTACTTC. Amino acid sequence: CAISESTRAEQYF.

Many counts were recorded for this clonotype. The chain joins TRBV4-2 to TRBJ2-2; a possible D gene is TRBD1 (5 bases). This CDR3 is 15 amino acids long. Germline CDR1 is LGHNA and CDR2 is YNFKEQ. V gave up 1 base and J gave up 4 bases, with 10 bases separating them. This CDR3 is CASSQVSRGTGELFF. The CDR3 nucleotides are TGTGCCAGCAGCCAAGTCTCAAGGGGCACCGGGGAGCTGTTTTTT.